Below, one T cell receptor (beta chain) is given with its context. This entry comes from a study of blood T cell repertoires in COVID-19. Study details: The United States, Italy and Spain provided the acute and convalescent COVID-19 samples. PBMCs, B-cell-depleted T cells, or T cells were the source of the cDNA or gDNA that made up the material.

Authors' processing steps: Amplified reference gene primers provided the basis for estimating nucleated cell counts. TCRdb keeps only in-frame clones here, not all; method: immunoSEQ multiplex PCR. V and J calls and clone size come straight from that table; D and trimming were deduced from the DNA. The table has some 99,000 clones, 86% seen once. CDR1 is MNHEY, CDR2 SMNVEV, per germline (reference sequence). V lost 1 base, J lost 3 bases, and 12 bases stayed unmatched. CDR3 length equals 18 residues. Specimen: peripheral blood. V usage is TRBV27 and J usage is TRBJ1-5; 7 bases agree with TRBD1. This TCR was recovered from a woman aged 55-70 years in a cohort sampled during active or convalescent COVID-19. This chain's CDR3 is CASSLWRFRQGPNQPQHF. CDR3 in DNA: TGTGCCAGCAGTTTATGGCGGTTTCGACAGGGTCCCAATCAGCCCCAGCATTTT.